The rows below give T cell receptor beta chains drawn from one sample of a study of shared clonotypes between healthy human individuals. Some clones are missing from TCRdb's copy, which holds only in-frame ones; the method was immunoSEQ multiplex PCR. Of around 580,000 clones listed, roughly 98% are singletons. The sequenced sample consisted of naive CD8+ T cells sorted from blood. The receptor set was obtained from a man aged 30-40 years in good health. Both conserved end residues are part of each CDR3. The D gene is left open where the match is weak. The size entry is marked missing in some rows and otherwise reads once, few, many or a size class.

d_call,clone_size,v_call,j_call,cdr3_nt,cdr3_aa
-,-,TRBV7-2,TRBJ2-1,TGTGCCAGCAGCTTCCCGCAGGGAACTACAGATGAGCAGTTCTTC,CASSFPQGTTDEQFF
-,-,TRBV27,TRBJ1-2,TGTGCCAGCAGTCCCGGGGGGGGCGCCGGTGGCTACACCTTC,CASSPGGGAGGYTF
TRBD1,-,TRBV7-9,TRBJ2-7,TGTGCCAGCAGCTTAGAAAGGGACAGGGGCTACGAGCAGTACTTC,CASSLERDRGYEQYF
-,-,TRBV10-3,TRBJ2-7,TGTGCCATCAGTGAGTCATCGGGGGCTCCCTACGAGCAGTACTTC,CAISESSGAPYEQYF
TRBD2,-,TRBV19,TRBJ2-7,TGTGCCAGTAGTATCGGACTAGCGGACAACTACGAGCAGTACTTC,CASSIGLADNYEQYF
-,-,TRBV10-1,TRBJ2-7,TGCGCCAGCAGTGAAACAGGGAGAGGTTACGAGCAGTACTTC,CASSETGRGYEQYF
-,-,TRBV27,TRBJ2-1,TGTGCCAGCCAGTTTGGTACGAATGAGCAGTTCTTC,CASQFGTNEQFF
-,-,TRBV4-1,TRBJ1-2,TGCGCCAGCAGCCATAAGGGCGGCCTCCTTAACTATGGCTACACCTTC,CASSHKGGLLNYGYTF
-,-,TRBV6-5,TRBJ2-3,TGTGCCAGCAGTATACTACAGGGTTCATGGGATACGCAGTATTTT,CASSILQGSWDTQYF
-,-,TRBV10-2,TRBJ2-5,TGCGCCAGCAGCGACCCGGGACCTACGCGCCACCACAAGACCCAGTACTTC,CASSDPGPTRHHKTQYF
-,-,TRBV27,TRBJ2-7,TGTGCCAGCAGTTTATCGGTTGGTGGAGGCCACGAGCAGTACTTC,CASSLSVGGGHEQYF
-,-,TRBV9,TRBJ2-7,TGTGCCAGCAGCGTAGATGGCGGCGAGCAGTACTTC,CASSVDGGEQYF
-,-,TRBV14,TRBJ2-4,TGTGCCAGCAGCCAACTCTCCCAAAACATTCAGTACTTC,CASSQLSQNIQYF
-,-,TRBV27,TRBJ1-2,TGTGCCAGCAGTTTATTTGTGGGATTTCATCCGTATGGCTACACCTTC,CASSLFVGFHPYGYTF
TRBD1,-,TRBV27,TRBJ1-2,TGTGCCAGCAGTTTATCGAAAGCCAGGGGGGCTGACTACACCTTC,CASSLSKARGADYTF
-,-,TRBV7-8,TRBJ1-2,TGTGCCAGCAGCTTAGAGGTGGGGTCCTATGGCTACACCTTC,CASSLEVGSYGYTF
-,-,TRBV27,TRBJ1-1,TGTGCCAGCAGTTTAGGCCGGAACACTGAAGCTTTCTTT,CASSLGRNTEAFF
TRBD1,-,TRBV7-9,TRBJ2-3,TGTGCCAGCACCTTCCTCCCCGGACAGGGGGCGTCAGATACGCAGTATTTT,CASTFLPGQGASDTQYF
TRBD1,-,TRBV6-6,TRBJ2-5,TGTGCCAGCACTACAGGGGGCGGTGAGACCCAGTACTTC,CASTTGGGETQYF
-,-,TRBV7-8,TRBJ2-1,TGTGCCAGCAGCCCCCGCCTAGACGGCAATGAGCAGTTCTTC,CASSPRLDGNEQFF
TRBD2,once,TRBV18,TRBJ2-2,TGTGCCAGCTCACCCACAGGCGGAGCGGGAGGGATCACCGGGGAGCTGTTTTTT,CASSPTGGAGGITGELFF
-,-,TRBV29-1,TRBJ2-7,TGCAGCGTTCTTGGAAACTACGAGCAGTACTTC,CSVLGNYEQYF
TRBD2,-,TRBV27,TRBJ2-7,TGTGCCAGCAGCTCGGACGGGAGGCGTAGCGGGGTTACGGGCGAGCAGTACTTC,CASSSDGRRSGVTGEQYF
TRBD1,-,TRBV4-1,TRBJ2-7,TGCGCCAGCAGCCACCCGGGACAGGGTTTTAGCGAGCAGTACTTC,CASSHPGQGFSEQYF
-,once,TRBV7-8,TRBJ2-1,TGTGCCAGCAGCCCCGGGTCCAATGAGCAGTTCTTC,CASSPGSNEQFF
-,-,TRBV7-6,TRBJ2-1,TGTGCCAGCAGCTTAGCGGGCGAGACCGGCTTCGATGAGCAGTTCTTC,CASSLAGETGFDEQFF
TRBD1,-,TRBV5-4,TRBJ2-6,TGTGCCAGCAGCCCGGGACAGAGTCTACCTGGGGCCAACGTCCTGACTTTC,CASSPGQSLPGANVLTF
TRBD1,-,TRBV7-3,TRBJ2-5,TGTGCCAGCAGCCGTCGGACAGGGGGGACGGAGGAGACCCAGTACTTC,CASSRRTGGTEETQYF
TRBD1,-,TRBV9,TRBJ1-5,TGTGCCAGCAGCCCCGGACAGGGAAATCAGCCCCAGCATTTT,CASSPGQGNQPQHF
-,-,TRBV20-1,TRBJ2-3,TGCAGTGCTAGAGTTTCGGATACGCAGTATTTT,CSARVSDTQYF
TRBD1,-,TRBV9,TRBJ2-7,TGTGCCAGCAACGACGGGACAGGGTCCGGCGAGCAGTACTTC,CASNDGTGSGEQYF
TRBD1,-,TRBV7-9,TRBJ2-1,TGTGCCAGCAGCTCCGGACAGGGTCTCAATGAGCAGTTCTTC,CASSSGQGLNEQFF
-,-,TRBV7-9,TRBJ2-7,TGTGCCAGCAGCTCATACTCCTACGAGCAGTACTTC,CASSSYSYEQYF